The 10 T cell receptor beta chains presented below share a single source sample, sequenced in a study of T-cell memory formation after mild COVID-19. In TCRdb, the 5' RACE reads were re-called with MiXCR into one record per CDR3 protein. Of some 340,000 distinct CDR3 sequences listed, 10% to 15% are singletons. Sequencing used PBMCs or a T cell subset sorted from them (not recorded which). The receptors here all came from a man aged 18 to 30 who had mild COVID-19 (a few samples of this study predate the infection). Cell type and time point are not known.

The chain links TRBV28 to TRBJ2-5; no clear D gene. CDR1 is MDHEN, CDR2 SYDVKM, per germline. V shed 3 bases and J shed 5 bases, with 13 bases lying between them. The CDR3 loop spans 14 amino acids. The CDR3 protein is CASSFSWAPETQYF. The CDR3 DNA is TGTGCCAGCAGTTTTTCTTGGGCTCCGGAGACCCAGTACTTC.

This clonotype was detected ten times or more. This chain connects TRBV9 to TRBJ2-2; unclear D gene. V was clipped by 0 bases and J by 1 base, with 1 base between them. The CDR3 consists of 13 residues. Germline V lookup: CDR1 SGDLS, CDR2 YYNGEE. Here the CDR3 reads CASSVENTGELFF. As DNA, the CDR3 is TGTGCCAGCAGCGTAGAGAACACCGGGGAGCTGTTTTTT. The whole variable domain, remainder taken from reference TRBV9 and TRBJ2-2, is DSGVTQTPKHLITATGQRVTLRCSPRSGDLSVYWYQQSLDQGLQFLIQYYNGEERAKGNILERFSAQQFPDLHSELNLSSLELGDSALYFCASSVENTGELFFGEGSRLTVL.

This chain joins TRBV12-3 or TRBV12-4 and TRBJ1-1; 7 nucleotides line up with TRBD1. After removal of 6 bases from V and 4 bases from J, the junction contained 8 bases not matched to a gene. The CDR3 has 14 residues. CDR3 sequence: CASRGGGGGTEAFF. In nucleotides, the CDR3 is TGTGCCAGCAGGGGAGGGGGCGGGGGCACTGAAGCTTTCTTT.

The CDR3 DNA sequence: TGCGCCAGCAGGCCTTCGGGGGGGTTGACAGATACGCAGTATTTT. Translation gives CASRPSGGLTDTQYF. The chain couples TRBV10-2 to TRBJ2-3; 8 positions match TRBD2. The CDR3 spans 15 residues. Trimming cost V 6 bases and J 3 bases; bases outside gene matches: 8. CDR1 is WSHSY, CDR2 SAAADI, per germline.

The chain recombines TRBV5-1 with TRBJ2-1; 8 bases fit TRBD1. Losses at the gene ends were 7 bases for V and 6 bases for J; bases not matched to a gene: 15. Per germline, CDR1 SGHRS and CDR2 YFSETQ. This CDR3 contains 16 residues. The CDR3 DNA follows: TGCGCCAGCGGAATCAGGACAGGGAATAATCGCAATGAGCAGTTCTTC. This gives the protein CASGIRTGNNRNEQFF.

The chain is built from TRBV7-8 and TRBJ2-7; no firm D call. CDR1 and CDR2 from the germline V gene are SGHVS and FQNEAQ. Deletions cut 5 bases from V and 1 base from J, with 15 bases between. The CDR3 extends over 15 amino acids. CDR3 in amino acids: CASSPTPGLSYEQYF. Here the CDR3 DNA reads TGTGCCAGCAGCCCAACGCCGGGTCTTTCCTACGAGCAGTACTTC. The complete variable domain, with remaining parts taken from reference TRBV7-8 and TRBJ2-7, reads GAGVSQSPRYKVAKRGQDVALRCDPISGHVSLFWYQQALGQGPEFLTYFQNEAQLDKSGLPSDRFFAERPEGSVSTLKIQRTQQEDSAVYLCASSPTPGLSYEQYFGPGTRLTVT.

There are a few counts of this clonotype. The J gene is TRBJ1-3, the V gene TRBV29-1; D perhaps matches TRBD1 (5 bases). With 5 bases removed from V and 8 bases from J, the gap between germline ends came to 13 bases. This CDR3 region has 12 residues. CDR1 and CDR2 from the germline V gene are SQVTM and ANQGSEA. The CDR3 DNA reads TGCAGCGTTTCCCCAGGGAGGGACACCATATATTTT. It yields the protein CSVSPGRDTIYF. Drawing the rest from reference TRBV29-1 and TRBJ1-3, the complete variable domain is SAVISQKPSRDICQRGTSLTIQCQVDSQVTMMFWYRQQPGQSLTLIATANQGSEATYESGFVIDKFPISRPNLTFSTLTVSNMSPEDSSIYLCSVSPGRDTIYFGEGSWLTVV.

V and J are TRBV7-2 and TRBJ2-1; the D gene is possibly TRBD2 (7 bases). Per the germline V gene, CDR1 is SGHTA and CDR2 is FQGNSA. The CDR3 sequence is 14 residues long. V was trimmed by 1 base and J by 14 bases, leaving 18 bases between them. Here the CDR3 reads CASSLGRAGEGEFF. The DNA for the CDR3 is TGTGCCAGCAGCTTAGGACGGGCAGGGGAGGGAGAGTTCTTC.

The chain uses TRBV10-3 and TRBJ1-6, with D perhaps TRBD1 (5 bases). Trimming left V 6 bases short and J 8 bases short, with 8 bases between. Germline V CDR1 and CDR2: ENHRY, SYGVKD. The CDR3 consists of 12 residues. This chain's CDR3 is CAIRGLDSPLHF. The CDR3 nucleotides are TGTGCCATCAGGGGGCTGGATTCACCCCTCCACTTT.

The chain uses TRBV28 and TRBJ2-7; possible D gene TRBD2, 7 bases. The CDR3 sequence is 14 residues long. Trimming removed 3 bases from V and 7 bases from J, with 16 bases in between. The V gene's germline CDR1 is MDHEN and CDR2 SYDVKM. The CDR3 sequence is CASSFGGRTEEQYF. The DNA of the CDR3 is TGTGCCAGCAGTTTCGGGGGGCGTACCGAGGAGCAGTACTTC. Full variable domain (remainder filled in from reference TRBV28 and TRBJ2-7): DVKVTQSSRYLVKRTGEKVFLECVQDMDHENMFWYRQDPGLGLRLIYFSYDVKMKEKGDIPEGYSVSREKKERFSLILESASTNQTSMYLCASSFGGRTEEQYFGPGTRLTVT.